These T cell receptor beta chains were read from a single sample in a study of T cells in localized non-small cell lung cancer. Here immunoSEQ multiplex PCR was the method, and the copy in TCRdb shows in-frame clones only, minus some. Of 70,000 or so clones in the sample, approximately 84% were seen once. The starting material was peripheral blood, obtained before any cancer treatment. The receptor source for this set is a female donor over 55 with stage I lung adenocarcinoma. Both conserved end residues are part of each CDR3. A D gene is named only where the DNA matches it firmly. Size is omitted from some rows. Given values are once, few, many or a class for expanded clones.

abundance	j_gene	v_gene	d_gene	CDR3aa	CDR3nt
NA	TRBJ1-5	TRBV2	TRBD1	CASNSGQVFNQPQHF	TGTGCCAGCAATTCGGGACAGGTTTTCAATCAGCCCCAGCATTTT
NA	TRBJ1-2	TRBV27	NA	CASSFGGPNYGYTF	TGTGCCAGCAGTTTTGGGGGACCTAACTATGGCTACACCTTC
few	TRBJ1-2	TRBV19	TRBD1	CASSKDRVGYTF	TGTGCCAGTAGTAAAGACAGGGTTGGCTACACCTTC
NA	TRBJ2-7	TRBV6-5	TRBD2	CASSYSAGGIYEQYF	TGTGCCAGCAGTTACTCGGCGGGGGGAATTTACGAGCAGTACTTC
NA	TRBJ2-7	TRBV6-1	NA	CASSRLSSYEQYF	TGTGCCAGCAGTCGACTTAGCTCCTACGAGCAGTACTTC
NA	TRBJ2-5	TRBV27	NA	CASSPLEAETQYF	TGTGCCAGCAGCCCGCTAGAGGCTGAGACCCAGTACTTC
NA	TRBJ1-4	TRBV2	NA	CASSGQNEKLFF	TGTGCCAGCTCCGGACAGAACGAAAAACTGTTTTTT
NA	TRBJ2-3	TRBV27	TRBD1	CASSPRDRGRADTQYF	TGTGCCAGCAGTCCCCGGGACAGGGGGCGCGCAGATACGCAGTATTTT
NA	TRBJ2-7	TRBV10-3	TRBD1	CAISDWSGTGFHEQYF	TGTGCCATCAGTGATTGGTCCGGGACAGGGTTCCACGAGCAGTACTTC
NA	TRBJ1-1	TRBV10-1	NA	CASSESSDGGTEAFF	TGCGCCAGCAGTGAGTCGTCCGACGGTGGCACTGAAGCTTTCTTT
NA	TRBJ2-1	TRBV29-1	TRBD2	CSVGTSGRRNEQFF	TGCAGCGTCGGGACTAGCGGGAGACGGAATGAGCAGTTCTTC
NA	TRBJ2-1	TRBV7-6	TRBD2	CASSLGAGAYNEQFF	TGTGCCAGCAGCTTAGGAGCGGGAGCGTACAATGAGCAGTTCTTC
NA	TRBJ2-3	TRBV7-9	TRBD2	CASSYLAGLTDTQYF	TGTGCCAGCAGCTACCTAGCGGGACTGACAGATACGCAGTATTTT
NA	TRBJ1-1	TRBV28	NA	CASSSFPGDMNTEAFF	TGTGCCAGCAGTTCCTTCCCCGGGGACATGAACACTGAAGCTTTCTTT
NA	TRBJ2-7	TRBV6-9	NA	CASSALGREYEQYF	TGTGCCAGCAGTGCACTGGGTAGAGAATACGAGCAGTACTTC
NA	TRBJ2-7	TRBV10-3	NA	CAISDKRRDSVKYEQYF	TGTGCCATCAGTGATAAGAGGAGAGACAGCGTCAAGTACGAGCAGTACTTC
NA	TRBJ1-2	TRBV6-1	NA	CASTQGGHYTF	TGTGCCAGCACCCAGGGAGGGCACTACACCTTC
NA	TRBJ1-5	TRBV7-9	NA	CASSLSGQGNQPQHF	TGTGCCAGCAGCCTATCGGGTCAGGGGAATCAGCCCCAGCATTTT
NA	TRBJ1-2	TRBV19	NA	CASSDRGYTF	TGTGCCAGTAGCGACAGGGGCTACACCTTC
NA	TRBJ2-5	TRBV19	NA	CATTGLSRETQYF	TGTGCCACTACGGGACTCTCAAGAGAGACCCAGTACTTC
NA	TRBJ1-2	TRBV6-5	TRBD1	CASSGGDRSNYGYTF	TGTGCCAGCAGTGGGGGGGACAGGAGCAACTATGGCTACACCTTC
NA	TRBJ2-1	TRBV10-2	NA	CASSESGWDEQFF	TGCGCCAGCAGTGAGTCGGGTTGGGATGAGCAGTTCTTC
NA	TRBJ2-7	TRBV7-2	TRBD2	CASRPRLAGVSYEQYF	TGTGCCAGCAGACCCCGACTAGCGGGGGTTTCCTACGAGCAGTACTTC
NA	TRBJ2-1	TRBV12-1	NA	CASSFEGTSGRTYNEQFF	TGTGCCAGCAGCTTCGAAGGGACTAGCGGGAGGACCTACAATGAGCAGTTCTTC
once	TRBJ2-2	TRBV12-5	NA	CASGPDPLARGSYTGELFF	TGTGCTAGTGGTCCCGACCCCTTAGCGAGGGGGAGTTACACCGGGGAGCTGTTTTTT
NA	TRBJ2-1	TRBV29-1	TRBD1	CSVEDRGQGQYNEQFF	TGCAGCGTTGAAGATCGTGGACAGGGGCAATACAATGAGCAGTTCTTC
NA	TRBJ2-3	TRBV29-1	TRBD1	CSGTGTDGTDTQYF	TGCAGCGGCACCGGGACAGACGGCACAGATACGCAGTATTTT
NA	TRBJ2-6	TRBV2	TRBD1	CASDRGPGANVLTF	TGTGCCAGCGACAGGGGTCCAGGGGCCAACGTCCTGACTTTC
NA	TRBJ1-1	TRBV6-1	NA	CASSEEGDTEAFF	TGTGCCAGCAGTGAAGAGGGGGACACTGAAGCTTTCTTT
NA	TRBJ2-1	TRBV2	TRBD2	CASGGGTSYNEQFF	TGTGCCAGCGGCGGGGGGACCTCCTACAATGAGCAGTTCTTC
once	TRBJ2-2	TRBV5-1	NA	CASSLGFGGSNTGELFF	TGCGCCAGCAGCTTGGGTTTTGGCGGTTCAAACACCGGGGAGCTGTTTTTT
NA	TRBJ2-3	TRBV2	TRBD2	CASRGLVFTQYF	TGTGCCAGCAGGGGACTAGTTTTTACGCAGTATTTT
NA	TRBJ2-1	TRBV7-9	NA	CASSLSQGQPYNEQFF	TGTGCCAGCAGCTTATCTCAGGGACAACCCTACAATGAGCAGTTCTTC
NA	TRBJ2-5	TRBV6-5	TRBD2	CASRVWGGQETQYF	TGTGCCAGCAGAGTATGGGGGGGCCAAGAGACCCAGTACTTC
NA	TRBJ2-2	TRBV4-3	NA	CASSHWGIGELFF	TGCGCCAGCAGCCACTGGGGGATCGGGGAGCTGTTTTTT
NA	TRBJ1-1	TRBV14	NA	CASSQAWKGWVENTEAFF	TGTGCCAGCAGCCAAGCATGGAAGGGATGGGTCGAGAACACTGAAGCTTTCTTT
NA	TRBJ2-7	TRBV4-1	NA	CASSQEFQGRYEQYF	TGCGCCAGCAGCCAAGAGTTTCAGGGGCGCTACGAGCAGTACTTC
NA	TRBJ1-1	TRBV9	TRBD1	CASSPTPRGLGAEAFF	TGTGCCAGCAGCCCGACCCCAAGGGGGCTCGGGGCTGAAGCTTTCTTT
few	TRBJ2-1	TRBV12-5	NA	CASGLRLQSYNEQFF	TGTGCTAGTGGTTTGAGACTACAGTCCTACAATGAGCAGTTCTTC